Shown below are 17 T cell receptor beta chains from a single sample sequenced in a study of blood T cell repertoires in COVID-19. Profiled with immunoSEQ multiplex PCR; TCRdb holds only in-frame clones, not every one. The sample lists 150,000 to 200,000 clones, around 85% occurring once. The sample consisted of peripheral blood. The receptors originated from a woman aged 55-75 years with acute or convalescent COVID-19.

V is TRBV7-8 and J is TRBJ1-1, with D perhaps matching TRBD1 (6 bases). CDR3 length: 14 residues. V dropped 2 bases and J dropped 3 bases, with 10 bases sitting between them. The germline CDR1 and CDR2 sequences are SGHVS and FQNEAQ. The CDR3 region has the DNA TGTGCCAGCAGCTTAATCCAGGGGTACACTGAAGCTTTCTTT. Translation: CASSLIQGYTEAFF.

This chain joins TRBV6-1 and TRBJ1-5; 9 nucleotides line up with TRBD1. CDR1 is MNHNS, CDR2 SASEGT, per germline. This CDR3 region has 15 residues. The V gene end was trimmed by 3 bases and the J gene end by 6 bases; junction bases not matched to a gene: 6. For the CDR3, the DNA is TGTGCCAGCAGTGACAAGGGACAGGGAGCTCAGCCCCAGCATTTT. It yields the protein CASSDKGQGAQPQHF.

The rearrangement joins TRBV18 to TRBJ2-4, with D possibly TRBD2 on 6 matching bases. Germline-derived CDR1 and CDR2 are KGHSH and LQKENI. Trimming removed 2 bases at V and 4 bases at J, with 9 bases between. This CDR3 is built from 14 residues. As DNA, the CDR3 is TGTGCCAGCTCACCAGTGGGACTTAAAAACATTCAGTACTTC. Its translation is CASSPVGLKNIQYF.

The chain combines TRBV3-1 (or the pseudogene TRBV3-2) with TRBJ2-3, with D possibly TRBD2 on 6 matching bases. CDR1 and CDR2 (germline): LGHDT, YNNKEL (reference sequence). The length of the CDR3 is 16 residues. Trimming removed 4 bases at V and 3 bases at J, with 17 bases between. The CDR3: CASSLEPGLKTDTQYF. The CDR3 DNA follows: TGTGCCAGCAGCCTGGAACCGGGACTTAAGACAGATACGCAGTATTTT.

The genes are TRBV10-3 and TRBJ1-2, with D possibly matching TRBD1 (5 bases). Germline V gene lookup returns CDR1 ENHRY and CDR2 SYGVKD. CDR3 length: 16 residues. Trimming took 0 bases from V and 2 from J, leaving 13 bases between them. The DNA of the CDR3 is TGTGCCATCAGTGAGTCGGGGACGGGGGTGAACTATGGCTACACCTTC. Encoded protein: CAISESGTGVNYGYTF.

The CDR3 is CASSLRQGNNSPLHF. Written as DNA, the CDR3 is TGTGCCAGCAGCCTCCGACAGGGTAACAATTCACCCCTCCACTTT. The chain is built from TRBV3-1 (or the pseudogene TRBV3-2) and TRBJ1-6; TRBD1 matches 7 bases. With 4 bases clipped from V and 7 bases from J, the junction kept 7 bases outside the gene matches. This CDR3 spans 15 amino acids. The germline gives CDR1 LGHDT, CDR2 YNNKEL (reference sequence).

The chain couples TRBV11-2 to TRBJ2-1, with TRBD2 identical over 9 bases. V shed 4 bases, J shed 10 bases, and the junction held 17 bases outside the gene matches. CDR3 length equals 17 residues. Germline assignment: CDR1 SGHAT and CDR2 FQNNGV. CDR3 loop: CASSSGLTSGLGVEQFF. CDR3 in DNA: TGTGCCAGCAGCTCAGGCCTGACTAGCGGCCTTGGCGTGGAGCAGTTCTTC.

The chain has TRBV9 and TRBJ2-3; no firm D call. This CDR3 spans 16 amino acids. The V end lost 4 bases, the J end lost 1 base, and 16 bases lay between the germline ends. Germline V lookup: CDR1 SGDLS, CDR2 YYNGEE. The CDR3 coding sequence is TGTGCCAGCAGCTCTTTCGTGGGTGCGGGCACAGATACGCAGTATTTT. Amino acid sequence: CASSSFVGAGTDTQYF.

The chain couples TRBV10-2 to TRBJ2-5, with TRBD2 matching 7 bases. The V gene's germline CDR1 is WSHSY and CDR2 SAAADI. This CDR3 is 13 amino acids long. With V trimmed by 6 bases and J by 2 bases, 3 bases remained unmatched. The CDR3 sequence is CASRPAGQETQYF. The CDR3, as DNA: TGCGCCAGCAGGCCAGCGGGGCAAGAGACCCAGTACTTC.

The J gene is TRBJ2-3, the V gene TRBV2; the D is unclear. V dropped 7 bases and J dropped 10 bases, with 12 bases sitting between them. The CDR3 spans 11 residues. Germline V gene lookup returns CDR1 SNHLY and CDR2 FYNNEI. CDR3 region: CASTSLDPQYF. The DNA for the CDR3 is TGTGCCAGCACAAGCCTCGATCCGCAGTATTTT.

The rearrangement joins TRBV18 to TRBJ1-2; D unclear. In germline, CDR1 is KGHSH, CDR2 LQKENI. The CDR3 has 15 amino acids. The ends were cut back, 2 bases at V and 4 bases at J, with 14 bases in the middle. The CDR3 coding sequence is TGTGCCAGCTCACCAATGACGCACTCGGGCTATGGCTACACCTTC. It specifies CASSPMTHSGYGYTF.

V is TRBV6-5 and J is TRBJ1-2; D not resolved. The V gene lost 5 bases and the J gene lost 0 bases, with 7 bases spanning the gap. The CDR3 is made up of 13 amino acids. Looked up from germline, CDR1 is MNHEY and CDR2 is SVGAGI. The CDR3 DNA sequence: TGTGCCAGCAGTCCCGTCGCTAACTATGGCTACACCTTC. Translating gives CASSPVANYGYTF.

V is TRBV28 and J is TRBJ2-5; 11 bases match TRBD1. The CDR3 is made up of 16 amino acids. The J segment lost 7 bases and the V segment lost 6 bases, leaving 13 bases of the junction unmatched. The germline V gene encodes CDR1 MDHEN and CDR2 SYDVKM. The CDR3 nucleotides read TGTGCCAGCAGCCGTCCCGGGACAGGGGGAGTGGGGACCCAGTACTTC. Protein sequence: CASSRPGTGGVGTQYF.

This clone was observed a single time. In nucleotides, the CDR3 is TGTGCCAGTAGTGTTCAGGGGGGCACTGAAGCTTTCTTT. Its translation: CASSVQGGTEAFF. The chain couples TRBV19 to TRBJ1-1; 7 nucleotides align to TRBD1. J gave up 4 bases and V 5 bases, and 4 bases lay outside the gene matches. The CDR3 sequence is 13 residues long. The germline gives CDR1 LNHDA, CDR2 SQIVND (reference sequence).

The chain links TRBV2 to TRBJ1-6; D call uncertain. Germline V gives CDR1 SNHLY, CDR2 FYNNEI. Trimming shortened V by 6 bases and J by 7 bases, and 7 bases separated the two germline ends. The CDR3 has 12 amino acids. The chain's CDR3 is CASSSSNSPLHF. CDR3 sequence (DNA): TGTGCCAGCAGCTCCTCCAATTCACCCCTCCACTTT.

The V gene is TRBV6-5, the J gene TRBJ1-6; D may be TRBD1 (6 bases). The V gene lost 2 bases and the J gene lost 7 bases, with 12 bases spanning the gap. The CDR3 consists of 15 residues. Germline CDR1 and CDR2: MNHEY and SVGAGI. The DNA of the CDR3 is TGTGCCAGCAGTTACACGCAGGGGAGAAATTCACCCCTCCACTTT. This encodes CASSYTQGRNSPLHF.

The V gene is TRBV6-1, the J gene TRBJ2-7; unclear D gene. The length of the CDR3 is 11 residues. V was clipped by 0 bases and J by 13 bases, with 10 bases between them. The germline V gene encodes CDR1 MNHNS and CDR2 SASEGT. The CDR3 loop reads CASSEALRPYF. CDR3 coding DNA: TGTGCCAGCAGTGAAGCATTGAGGCCTTACTTC.